This entry lists 31 T cell receptor beta chains sequenced from one sample in a study of T cell responses to AZD1222 COVID-19 vaccine. Libraries were prepared by immunoSEQ multiplex PCR; TCRdb keeps only in-frame clonotypes and omits some of them. The data contain 110,000 to 150,000 clones, approximately 91% of them singletons. The sequencing used peripheral blood, collected 28 days after the second AZD1222 dose. These receptors originate from an adult who received the AZD1222 COVID-19 vaccine.

CDR3 loop: CASSQSSMNTGELFF. The CDR3, as DNA: TGTGCCAGCAGCCAATCGAGTATGAACACCGGGGAGCTGTTTTTT. The chain joins TRBV7-9 to TRBJ2-2, with D unresolved. Germline loops: CDR1 SEHNR, CDR2 FQNEAQ (reference sequence). V dropped 5 bases and J dropped 1 base, with 11 bases sitting between them. There are 15 residues in the CDR3.

The genes are TRBV2 and TRBJ1-2; D gene ambiguous. Trimming left V 3 bases short and J 4 bases short, with 12 bases between. This CDR3 has 14 residues. CDR1 SNHLY and CDR2 FYNNEI come from the germline V gene. CDR3 bases: TGTGCCAGCAGTGAGCTGGGCGAGGGCTATGGCTACACCTTC. Amino acid sequence: CASSELGEGYGYTF. The complete variable domain, with remaining parts taken from reference TRBV2 and TRBJ1-2, reads EPEVTQTPSHQVTQMGQEVILRCVPISNHLYFYWYRQILGQKVEFLVSFYNNEISEKSEIFDDQFSVERPDGSNFTLKIRSTKLEDSAMYFCASSELGEGYGYTFGSGTRLTVV.

The V call is TRBV30, the J call TRBJ1-5, with a tentative D call TRBD1 (5 bases). The germline CDR1 and CDR2 sequences are GTSNPN and SVGIG (reference sequence). This CDR3 spans 18 amino acids. V was trimmed by 0 bases and J by 1 base, leaving 19 bases between them. The CDR3 protein is CAWSVRPRDLGSNQPQHF. CDR3 DNA: TGTGCCTGGAGTGTTCGGCCTCGGGACTTAGGAAGCAATCAGCCCCAGCATTTT.

V gene TRBV6-6 combines with J gene TRBJ1-6, with D uncertain. The CDR3 totals 13 residues. Trimming stripped 7 bases from V and 9 bases from J, with 13 bases between. Germline V lookup: CDR1 MNHNY, CDR2 SVGAGI (reference sequence). This CDR3 reads CASTLQGGSPLHF. CDR3 sequence (DNA): TGTGCCAGCACACTACAAGGCGGTTCACCCCTCCACTTT.

The chain is built from TRBV5-4 and TRBJ2-1, with a possible D match to TRBD2 (6 bases). V was cut by 7 bases and J by 7 bases, with 12 bases left in between. Germline V CDR1 and CDR2: SGHNT, YYREEE (reference sequence). The CDR3 sequence is 12 residues long. CDR3 nucleotides: TGTGCCAGCCGCCTGGGGAGGAATGAGCAGTTCTTC. Its protein product is CASRLGRNEQFF.

This chain joins TRBV2 and TRBJ1-2; TRBD1 matches 7 bases. V lost 7 bases, J lost 6 bases, and 11 bases stayed unmatched. The CDR3 is 14 amino acids. The germline V gene has CDR1 SNHLY and CDR2 FYNNEI. The DNA of the CDR3 is TGTGCCAGCAATCGAGAGGGGGCGGTTCATGGCTACACCTTC. Its translation is CASNREGAVHGYTF.

The rearrangement joins TRBV27 to TRBJ2-1; TRBD2 might be the D (7 bases). Trimming shortened V by 8 bases and J by 7 bases, and 21 bases separated the two germline ends. This CDR3 spans 15 amino acids. Germline CDR1 is MNHEY and CDR2 is SMNVEV (reference sequence). CDR3 residues: CASATPGGPVNEQFF. CDR3 DNA sequence: TGTGCCAGCGCTACCCCCGGGGGGCCGGTGAATGAGCAGTTCTTC.

V and J are TRBV5-1 and TRBJ2-2; 10 positions agree with TRBD2. The CDR3 is 18 residues long. CDR1 is SGHRS, CDR2 YFSETQ, per germline. V lost 1 base to trimming and J lost 7 bases; unmatched junction nucleotides: 13. The CDR3 spells CASSLNPPSGGAGGELFF. CDR3 sequence (DNA): TGCGCCAGCAGCTTGAACCCTCCTAGCGGGGGTGCCGGCGGGGAGCTGTTTTTT.

The chain uses TRBV6-5 and TRBJ1-2, with D possibly being TRBD1 (5 bases). Germline V gene sequence: CDR1 MNHEY, CDR2 SVGAGI. The CDR3 has 13 amino acids. Between the trimmed V and J ends, which lost 4 bases and 8 bases, there was a span of 14 bases. This CDR3 is CASSSPSRAGYTF. The CDR3 nucleotides read TGTGCCAGCAGTTCCCCCAGCAGGGCGGGCTACACCTTC.

The rearrangement joins TRBV5-1 to TRBJ1-2, with 10 bases lining up with TRBD1. Germline trimming cut 2 bases from V and 1 base from J; bases unmatched to any gene: 8. Looked up from germline, CDR1 is SGHRS and CDR2 is YFSETQ. This CDR3 contains 17 residues. CDR3 sequence reads: CASSLSGTGVLNYGYTF. CDR3 nucleotide sequence: TGCGCCAGCAGCTTATCCGGGACAGGGGTTCTTAACTATGGCTACACCTTC. The full variable domain, its missing parts supplied by reference TRBV5-1 and TRBJ1-2, is KAGVTQTPRYLIKTRGQQVTLSCSPISGHRSVSWYQQTPGQGLQFLFEYFSETQRNKGNFPGRFSGRQFSNSRSEMNVSTLELGDSALYLCASSLSGTGVLNYGYTFGSGTRLTVV.

This clone is a singleton in its sample. The chain links TRBV15 to TRBJ1-4; D call uncertain. CDR3 length: 15 residues. From germline, CDR1 is LNHNV and CDR2 YYDKDF (reference sequence). V gave up 0 bases and J gave up 0 bases, with 5 bases separating them. CDR3 amino acids: CATSRDFATNEKLFF. DNA for the CDR3: TGTGCCACCAGCAGAGATTTTGCAACTAATGAAAAACTGTTTTTT.

CDR3 DNA sequence: TGTGCCAGCGGTACGGGGTATGGCTACACCTTC. As protein: CASGTGYGYTF. V and J are TRBV28 and TRBJ1-2; D unclear. The CDR3 length is 11 residues. With 8 bases removed from V and 5 bases from J, the gap between germline ends came to 9 bases. Germline CDR1 reads MDHEN; CDR2 reads SYDVKM.

The J gene is TRBJ1-1, the V gene TRBV5-1; D is undetermined. V dropped 0 bases and J dropped 5 bases, with 8 bases sitting between them. There are 13 residues in the CDR3. The germline V gene has CDR1 SGHRS and CDR2 YFSETQ. The CDR3 loop is CASSLAKGTEAFF. DNA of the CDR3: TGCGCCAGCAGCTTGGCCAAGGGTACTGAAGCTTTCTTT.

The V and J genes are TRBV5-4 and TRBJ2-5, with a tentative D call TRBD2 (7 bases). The CDR3 is 15 amino acids. V was pared by 0 bases and J by 4 bases, with 13 bases between. The germline CDR1 and CDR2 sequences are SGHNT and YYREEE (reference sequence). In nucleotides, the CDR3 is TGTGCCAGCAGCTTGGAGGGGGGGCGCTTAGAGACCCAGTACTTC. It encodes CASSLEGGRLETQYF. Based on the CDR3 plus reference TRBV5-4 and TRBJ2-5, the full variable domain is ETGVTQSPTHLIKTRGQQVTLRCSSQSGHNTVSWYQQALGQGPQFIFQYYREEENGRGNFPPRFSGLQFPNYSSELNVNALELDDSALYLCASSLEGGRLETQYFGPGTRLLVL.

This chain links TRBV3-1 (or the pseudogene TRBV3-2) with TRBJ2-7; TRBD1 is a possible D gene (6 bases). There are 16 residues in the CDR3. The germline V gene has CDR1 LGHDT and CDR2 YNNKEL (reference sequence). The V end lost 3 bases, the J end lost 1 base, and 16 bases lay between the germline ends. CDR3 nucleotide sequence: TGTGCCAGCAGCCATAGTGTGGGCAGGGGATCCTACGAGCAGTACTTC. Amino acid sequence: CASSHSVGRGSYEQYF.

The V call is TRBV27, the J call TRBJ2-7, with 8 bases that match TRBD1. Germline assignment: CDR1 MNHEY and CDR2 SMNVEV (reference sequence). Trimming cost V 5 bases and J 7 bases; bases outside gene matches: 13. The CDR3 has 15 amino acids. This chain's CDR3 is CASSQFGQGVLEQYF. CDR3 nucleotides: TGTGCCAGCAGTCAATTCGGACAGGGCGTGCTGGAGCAGTACTTC.

This clone has a handful of counts. This sequence joins TRBV2 and TRBJ1-5, with D uncertain. This CDR3 contains 13 residues. CDR1 is SNHLY, CDR2 FYNNEI, per germline. Trimming took 7 bases from V and 6 from J, leaving 13 bases between them. This CDR3 reads CASMRELGQPQHF. The CDR3 DNA reads TGTGCCAGCATGAGGGAACTGGGTCAGCCCCAGCATTTT.

The chain has TRBV5-1 and TRBJ2-7; TRBD2 might be the D (6 bases). In germline, CDR1 is SGHRS, CDR2 YFSETQ. The CDR3 has 14 amino acids. V lost 3 bases and J lost 4, with 14 bases in between. The CDR3 DNA sequence: TGCGCCAGCAGCTCCGGGACTCACGGTTACGAGCAGTACTTC. It is translated as CASSSGTHGYEQYF.

This clone was seen once. The gene calls are TRBV6-5 and TRBJ1-1; 7 nucleotides match TRBD1. J lost 5 bases, V lost 2 bases, and 5 bases had no gene match. The CDR3 has 14 residues. CDR1 MNHEY and CDR2 SVGAGI come from the germline V gene. The CDR3 reads CASSYEGAVTEAFF. The CDR3 bases are TGTGCCAGCAGTTACGAGGGGGCTGTTACTGAAGCTTTCTTT.

J is TRBJ1-2 and V is TRBV15; TRBD1 matches at 9 bases. Germline V gene sequence: CDR1 LNHNV, CDR2 YYDKDF (reference sequence). This CDR3 has 16 amino acids. Trimming took 0 bases from V and 6 from J; bases not matched to a gene: 8. The CDR3 bases are TGTGCCACCAGCAGAGATGTGGGACAGGGAGATCATGGCTACACCTTC. This sequence encodes CATSRDVGQGDHGYTF.

This chain links TRBV7-9 with TRBJ1-1; 8 nucleotides agree with TRBD1. The germline CDR1 and CDR2 sequences are SEHNR and FQNEAQ (reference sequence). CDR3 length: 12 amino acids. Trimming cost V 5 bases and J 11 bases; bases outside gene matches: 7. The CDR3 DNA reads TGTGCCAGCAGCATAGGACAGGGTGGTGCTTTCTTT. Translation gives CASSIGQGGAFF.

V usage is TRBV7-2 and J usage is TRBJ1-6; the D is unclear. The ends were cut back, 6 bases at V and 0 bases at J, with 6 bases in the middle. CDR1 SGHTA and CDR2 FQGNSA come from the germline V gene. The CDR3 spans 14 residues. The CDR3 DNA reads as TGTGCCAGCAGAGTAGCCTCCTATAATTCACCCCTCCACTTT. This gives the protein CASRVASYNSPLHF.

The chain combines TRBV7-8 with TRBJ1-5; D unresolved. Germline CDR1 SGHVS, CDR2 FQNEAQ. CDR3 size: 13 residues. V was trimmed by 2 bases and J by 8 bases, leaving 10 bases between them. Here the CDR3 DNA reads TGTGCCAGCAGCTTATCAATTTTGGAGCCCCAGCATTTT. Translated, it gives CASSLSILEPQHF. Full variable domain (missing parts from reference TRBV7-8 and TRBJ1-5): GAGVSQSPRYKVAKRGQDVALRCDPISGHVSLFWYQQALGQGPEFLTYFQNEAQLDKSGLPSDRFFAERPEGSVSTLKIQRTQQEDSAVYLCASSLSILEPQHFGDGTRLSIL.

The chain is built from TRBV6-6 and TRBJ1-1; possibly TRBD1 for D (5 bases). V was cut by 5 bases and J by 8 bases, with 21 bases left in between. There are 15 residues in the CDR3. From germline, CDR1 is MNHNY and CDR2 SVGAGI (reference sequence). CDR3 region: CASSPNRRVGGEAFF. CDR3 nucleotides: TGTGCCAGCAGTCCGAACCGCAGGGTGGGCGGAGAAGCTTTCTTT.

The chain links TRBV11-2 to TRBJ1-1; maybe TRBD1 (6 bases). The germline CDR1 and CDR2 sequences are SGHAT and FQNNGV. Deletions cut 5 bases from V and 4 bases from J, with 17 bases between. This CDR3 comprises 15 residues. CDR3 sequence reads: CASSATSRGPTEAFF. CDR3 coding DNA: TGTGCCAGCAGCGCCACCTCCCGGGGGCCCACTGAAGCTTTCTTT.

This rearrangement joins TRBV12-3 or TRBV12-4 to TRBJ1-1; tentative D call: TRBD1 (5 bases). The CDR3 consists of 12 residues. Trimming shortened V by 1 base and J by 10 bases, and 10 bases separated the two germline ends. The CDR3 sequence is CASSLGGVIAFF. CDR3 sequence (DNA): TGTGCCAGCAGTTTAGGGGGGGTAATAGCTTTCTTT.

The chain couples TRBV2 to TRBJ2-2, with D unclear. Germline V gene lookup returns CDR1 SNHLY and CDR2 FYNNEI. Trimming took 7 bases from V and 0 from J, leaving 18 bases between them. This CDR3 region has 17 residues. CDR3 protein: CASTHRLASSNTGELFF. CDR3 sequence (DNA): TGTGCCAGCACGCATAGGCTGGCTTCATCGAACACCGGGGAGCTGTTTTTT.

The chain has TRBV6-1 and TRBJ1-6, with D hard to call. V was trimmed by 3 bases and J by 11 bases, leaving 8 bases between them. Germline V CDR1 and CDR2: MNHNS, SASEGT. CDR3 size: 12 residues. Here the CDR3 reads CASSDKGAPLHF. The DNA of the CDR3 is TGTGCCAGCAGTGACAAGGGCGCACCCCTCCACTTT.

The genes are TRBV7-2 and TRBJ2-5, with D perhaps TRBD2 (6 bases). The CDR3 extends over 14 amino acids. The ends were cut back, 6 bases at V and 5 bases at J, with 16 bases in the middle. Germline assignment: CDR1 SGHTA and CDR2 FQGNSA. CDR3 region: CASSRPGAEETQYF. CDR3 DNA: TGTGCCAGCAGTCGTCCGGGAGCGGAGGAGACCCAGTACTTC.

The chain has TRBV4-1 and TRBJ2-7; D gene ambiguous. V lost 1 base, J lost 2 bases, and 6 bases lay in between. CDR1 and CDR2 (germline): MGHRA, YSYEKL. The CDR3 length is 13 residues. CDR3 coding DNA: TGCGCCAGCAGCCAAGGGGCAACCTACGAGCAGTACTTC. It specifies CASSQGATYEQYF.

This chain connects TRBV19 to TRBJ2-2, with D maybe TRBD2 (8 bases). The V and J ends lost 7 bases and 5 bases respectively, with 23 bases between them. The CDR3 covers 17 residues. The germline CDR1 and CDR2 sequences are LNHDA and SQIVND (reference sequence). CDR3 in DNA: TGTGCCAGTATTGATAGACAGGGCGGGAGGATAACCGGGGAGCTGTTTTTT. It codes for CASIDRQGGRITGELFF.